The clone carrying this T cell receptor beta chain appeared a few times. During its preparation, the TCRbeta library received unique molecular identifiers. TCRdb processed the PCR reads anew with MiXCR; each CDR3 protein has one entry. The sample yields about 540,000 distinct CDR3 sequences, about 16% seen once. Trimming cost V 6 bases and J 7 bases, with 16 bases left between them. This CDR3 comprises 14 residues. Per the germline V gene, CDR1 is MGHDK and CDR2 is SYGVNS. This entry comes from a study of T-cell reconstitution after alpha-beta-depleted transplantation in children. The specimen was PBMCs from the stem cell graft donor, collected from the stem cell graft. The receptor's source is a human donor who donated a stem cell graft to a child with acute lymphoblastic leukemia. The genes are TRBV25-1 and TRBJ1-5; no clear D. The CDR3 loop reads CASSGGGGGQPQHF. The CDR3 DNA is TGTGCCAGCAGCGGAGGAGGAGGTGGCCAGCCCCAGCATTTT.